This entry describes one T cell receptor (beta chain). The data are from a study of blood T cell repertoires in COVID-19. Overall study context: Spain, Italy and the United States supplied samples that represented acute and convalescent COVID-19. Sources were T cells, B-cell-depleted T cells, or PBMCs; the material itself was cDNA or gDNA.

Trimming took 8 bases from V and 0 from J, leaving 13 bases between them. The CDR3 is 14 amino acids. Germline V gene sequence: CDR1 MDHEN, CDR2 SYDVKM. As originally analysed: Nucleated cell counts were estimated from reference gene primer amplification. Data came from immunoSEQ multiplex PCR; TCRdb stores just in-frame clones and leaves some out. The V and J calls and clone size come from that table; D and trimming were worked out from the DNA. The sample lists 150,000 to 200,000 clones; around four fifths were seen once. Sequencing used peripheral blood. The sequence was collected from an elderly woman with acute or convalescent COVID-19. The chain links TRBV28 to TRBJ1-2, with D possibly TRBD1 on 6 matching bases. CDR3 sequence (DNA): TGTGCCAGCTCTGGGGGGGCCGCTAACTATGGCTACACCTTC. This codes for CASSGGAANYGYTF.